The text below deals with one T cell receptor (beta chain). Its antigen is currently unknown. In germline, CDR1 is SGHDN, CDR2 FVKESK. The trim removed 5 bases at V and 5 bases at J, leaving 14 bases unmatched. This CDR3 spans 17 amino acids. The data are from a study of shared clonotypes between healthy human individuals. Findings and limits, study-wide: Several donors had roughly 5% of their naive CD4 clonotypes in common. The study drew on few donors, limiting represented genetic and exposure-history diversity.

The authors' processing: Filtering differed for immunoSEQ, which gave only junction sequences without quality scores. Profiling relied on immunoSEQ multiplex PCR, and the TCRdb table lists in-frame clones only, not all of them. V, J and clone size are those of that table, while D and trimming were read from the DNA. This table has roughly 1,500,000 clones, about 98.5% appearing once. V and J are TRBV14 and TRBJ2-7, with 11 nucleotides matching TRBD2. Specimen: naive CD4+ T cells sorted from blood. Subset of the sample: CD45RA+ positively selected. The receptor comes from a man in his thirties or forties in good health. In nucleotides, the CDR3 is TGTGCCAGCAGCAAAAGTCTGCTAGCGGGAGGAATAGACGAGCAGTACTTC. Translation: CASSKSLLAGGIDEQYF.